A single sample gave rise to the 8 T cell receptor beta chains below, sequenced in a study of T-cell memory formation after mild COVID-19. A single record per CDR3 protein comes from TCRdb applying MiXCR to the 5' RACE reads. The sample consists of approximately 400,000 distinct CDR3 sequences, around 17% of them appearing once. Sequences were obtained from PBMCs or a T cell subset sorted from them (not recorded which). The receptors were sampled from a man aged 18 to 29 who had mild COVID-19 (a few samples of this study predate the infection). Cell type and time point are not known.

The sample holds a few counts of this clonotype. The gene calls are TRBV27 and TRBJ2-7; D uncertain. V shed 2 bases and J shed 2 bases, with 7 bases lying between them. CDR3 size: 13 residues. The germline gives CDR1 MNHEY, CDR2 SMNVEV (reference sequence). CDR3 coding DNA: TGTGCCAGCAGTTTAACACCTGCCTACGAGCAGTACGTC. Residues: CASSLTPAYEQYV.

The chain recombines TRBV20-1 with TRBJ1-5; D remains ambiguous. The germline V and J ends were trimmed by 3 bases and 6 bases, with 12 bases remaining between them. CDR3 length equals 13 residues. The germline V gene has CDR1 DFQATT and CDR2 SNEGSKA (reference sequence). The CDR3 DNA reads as TGCAGTGCTAGGGAACGTGAGGGTCAGCCCCAGCATTTT. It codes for CSAREREGQPQHF.

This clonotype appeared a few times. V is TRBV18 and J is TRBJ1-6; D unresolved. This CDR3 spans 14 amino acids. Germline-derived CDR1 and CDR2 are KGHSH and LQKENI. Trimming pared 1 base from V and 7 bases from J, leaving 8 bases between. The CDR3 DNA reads TGTGCCAGCTCACCACAGAAGGGCAATTCACCCCTCCACTTT. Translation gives CASSPQKGNSPLHF.

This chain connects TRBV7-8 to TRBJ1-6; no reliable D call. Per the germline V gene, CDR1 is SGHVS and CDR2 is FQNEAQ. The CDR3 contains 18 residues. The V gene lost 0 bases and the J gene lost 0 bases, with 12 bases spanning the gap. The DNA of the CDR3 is TGTGCCAGCAGCTTAGCGCGTTCTACGAGCTCCTATAATTCACCCCTCCACTTT. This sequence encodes CASSLARSTSSYNSPLHF.

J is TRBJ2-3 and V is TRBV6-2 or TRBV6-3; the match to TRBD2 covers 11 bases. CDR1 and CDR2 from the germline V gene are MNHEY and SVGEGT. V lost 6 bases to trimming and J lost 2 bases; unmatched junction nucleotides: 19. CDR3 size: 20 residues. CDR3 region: CASSVLKLAGVPTNTDTQYF. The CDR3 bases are TGTGCCAGCAGCGTCCTGAAACTAGCGGGGGTGCCAACTAACACAGATACGCAGTATTTT.

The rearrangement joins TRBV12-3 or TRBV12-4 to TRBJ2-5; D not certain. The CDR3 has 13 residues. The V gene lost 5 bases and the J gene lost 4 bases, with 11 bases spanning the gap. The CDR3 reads CASSPQSAETQYF. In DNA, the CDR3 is TGTGCCAGCAGTCCCCAGAGCGCAGAGACCCAGTACTTC.

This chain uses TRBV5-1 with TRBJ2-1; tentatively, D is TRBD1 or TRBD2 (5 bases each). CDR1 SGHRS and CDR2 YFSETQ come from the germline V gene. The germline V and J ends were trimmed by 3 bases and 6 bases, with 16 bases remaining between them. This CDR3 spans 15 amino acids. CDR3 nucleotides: TGCGCCAGCAGCTATCGGCCCGGGGCGGCCAATGAGCAGTTCTTC. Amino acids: CASSYRPGAANEQFF.

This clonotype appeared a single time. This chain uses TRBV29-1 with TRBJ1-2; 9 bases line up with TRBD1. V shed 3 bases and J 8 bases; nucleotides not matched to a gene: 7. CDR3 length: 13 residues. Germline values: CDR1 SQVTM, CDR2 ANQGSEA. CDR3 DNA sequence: TGCAGCGTTGAGGAACAGGGGGCGGAGGGCTACACCTTC. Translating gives CSVEEQGAEGYTF.